Each of the 2 T cell receptor beta chains below was sequenced from the same sample in a study of breast tumors, draining lymph nodes, adjacent tissues. TCRdb used MiXCR to reprocess the multiplex PCR reads, holding one entry per CDR3 protein. The table lists nearly 200,000 distinct CDR3 sequences, about 32% of them singletons, with roughly 4% in the top ten. Axillary draining lymph nodes of breast cancer patients supplied the node samples. The sample comprised axillary lymph node tissue. All receptors come from a female donor with breast cancer. Some clones in this sample may be carry-over from other donors' samples.

This clonotype was detected many times. This sequence joins TRBV9 and TRBJ2-6; no definite D call. V was shortened by 4 bases and J by 0 bases, with 8 bases between the two germline ends. The germline CDR1 and CDR2 sequences are SGDLS and YYNGEE. The CDR3 consists of 15 residues. The CDR3 protein is CASSPRISGANVLTF. CDR3 sequence (DNA): TGTGCCAGCAGCCCCCGGATCTCTGGGGCCAACGTCCTGACTTTC.

This clonotype appeared a few times. A read error is possible here, since a much larger clone lies one base away. The chain links TRBV12-3 or TRBV12-4 to TRBJ1-5; D possibly corresponds to TRBD1 (5 bases). This CDR3 contains 14 residues. Written as DNA, the CDR3 is TGTGCCAGCACCCTGACAGTTAGCAGTCAGCCCCAGCATTTT. Translated: CASTLTVSSQPQHF.